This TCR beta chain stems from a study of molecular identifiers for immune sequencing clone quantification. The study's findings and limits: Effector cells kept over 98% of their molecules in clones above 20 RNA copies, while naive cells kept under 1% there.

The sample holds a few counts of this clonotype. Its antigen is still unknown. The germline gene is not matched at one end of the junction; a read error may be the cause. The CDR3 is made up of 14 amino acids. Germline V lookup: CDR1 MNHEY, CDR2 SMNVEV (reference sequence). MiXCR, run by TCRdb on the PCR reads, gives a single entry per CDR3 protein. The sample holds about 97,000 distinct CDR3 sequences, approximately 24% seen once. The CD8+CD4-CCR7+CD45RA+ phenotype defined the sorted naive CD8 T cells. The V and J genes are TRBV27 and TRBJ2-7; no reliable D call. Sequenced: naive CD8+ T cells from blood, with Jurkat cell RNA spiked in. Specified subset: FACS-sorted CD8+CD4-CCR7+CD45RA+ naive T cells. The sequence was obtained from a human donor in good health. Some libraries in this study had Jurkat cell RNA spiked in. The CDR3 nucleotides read TGTGCCAGCAGTTTAGCTTCAGGTGCCTACGAGCAGCACTTC. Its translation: CASSLASGAYEQHF.